A selection of T cell receptor beta chains follows, all from one sample in a study of blood T cell repertoires in COVID-19. TCRdb's copy holds only in-frame clones and misses some; the assay was immunoSEQ multiplex PCR. Among tens of thousands of clones listed, around 89% were seen once. The sequenced material came from peripheral blood. These receptor sequences come from a woman aged 80 or over with active COVID-19. The conserved cysteine and the conserved F or W are not part of the CDR3 here. Each record gives: CDR3 length, V gene, CDR3 protein.

CDR3 length: 13
V gene: TRBV28
CDR3 protein: ASTPGLAGFYEQY

CDR3 length: 11
V gene: TRBV12-3/TRBV12-4
CDR3 protein: ASTRQGSYEQY

CDR3 length: 14
V gene: TRBV2
CDR3 protein: ASPRRDRGGTDTQY

CDR3 length: 13
V gene: TRBV7-2
CDR3 protein: ASSQRVSLPYEQY

CDR3 length: 11
V gene: TRBV5-4
CDR3 protein: ASSSQEGYGYT

CDR3 length: 13
V gene: TRBV5-4
CDR3 protein: ASSLGQGPFDEQF

CDR3 length: 11
V gene: TRBV7-9
CDR3 protein: ASSLEGRGGYT

CDR3 length: 11
V gene: TRBV28
CDR3 protein: ASRLAGDDEQY

CDR3 length: 12
V gene: TRBV3-1/TRBV3-2
CDR3 protein: ASSSGVSSYEQY

CDR3 length: 9
V gene: TRBV25-1
CDR3 protein: ASSRYNEQF

CDR3 length: 15
V gene: TRBV15
CDR3 protein: ATSRDWVDRGRETQY

CDR3 length: 15
V gene: TRBV18
CDR3 protein: ASSPTHPPDSNSPLH

CDR3 length: 13
V gene: TRBV11-3
CDR3 protein: ASSSSGNNYNEQF

CDR3 length: 12
V gene: TRBV4-1
CDR3 protein: ASSDGQGGETQY

CDR3 length: 14
V gene: TRBV5-5
CDR3 protein: ASSLPWFEGVYEQY

CDR3 length: 13
V gene: TRBV5-1
CDR3 protein: ASSADGATNYGYT

CDR3 length: 14
V gene: TRBV2
CDR3 protein: ASSGRGSSGANVLT

CDR3 length: 10
V gene: TRBV6-5
CDR3 protein: ASQTGSNEQF

CDR3 length: 16
V gene: TRBV6-2/TRBV6-3
CDR3 protein: ASSYPLGLAGEEDEQF

CDR3 length: 14
V gene: TRBV29-1
CDR3 protein: SVEDLGLPGDNEQF

CDR3 length: 17
V gene: TRBV11-2
CDR3 protein: ASSLDGTGHLASYNEQF

CDR3 length: 13
V gene: TRBV4-2
CDR3 protein: ASSQLAGDLNEQY